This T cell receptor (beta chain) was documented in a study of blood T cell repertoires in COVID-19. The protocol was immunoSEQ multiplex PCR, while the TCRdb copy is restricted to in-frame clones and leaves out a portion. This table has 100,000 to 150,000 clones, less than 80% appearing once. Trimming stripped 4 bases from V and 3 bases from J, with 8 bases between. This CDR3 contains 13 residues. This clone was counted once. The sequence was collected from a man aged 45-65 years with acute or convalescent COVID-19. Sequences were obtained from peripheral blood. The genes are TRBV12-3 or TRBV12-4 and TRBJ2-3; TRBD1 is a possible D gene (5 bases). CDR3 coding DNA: TGTGCCAGCAGTTGGCAGGGAACAGATACGCAGTATTTT. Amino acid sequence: CASSWQGTDTQYF.